The 13 T cell receptor beta chains given below trace back to one sample, sequenced in a study of shared clonotypes between healthy human individuals. Generated by immunoSEQ multiplex PCR, the TCRdb table keeps only in-frame clones and is missing some. The sample contains around 1.4 million clones, approximately 98.5% of which appear only once. The specimen was naive CD4+ T cells sorted from blood. Subset reported: CD45RA+ positively selected. All receptors come from a man aged 25 to 45 in good health.

CDR3 loop: CASSVYPRGTGELFF. The DNA of the CDR3 is TGTGCCAGCAGTGTGTACCCCAGGGGAACCGGGGAGCTGTTTTTT. The chain is built from TRBV6-1 and TRBJ2-2, with D tentatively TRBD1 (6 bases). CDR3 size: 15 residues. CDR1 is MNHNS and CDR2 is SASEGT in the germline V gene. V lost 4 bases and J 5 bases, leaving 14 bases between the germline ends.

The V call is TRBV2, the J call TRBJ2-7, with TRBD2 matching 12 bases. J gave up 3 bases and V 4 bases, and 10 bases lay outside the gene matches. Germline V gene lookup returns CDR1 SNHLY and CDR2 FYNNEI. CDR3 length equals 17 residues. The CDR3 spells CASSGGTSGLIGYEQYF. The CDR3 region has the DNA TGTGCCAGCAGTGGTGGGACTAGCGGGCTAATTGGCTACGAGCAGTACTTC. Full variable domain (remainder filled in from reference TRBV2 and TRBJ2-7): EPEVTQTPSHQVTQMGQEVILRCVPISNHLYFYWYRQILGQKVEFLVSFYNNEISEKSEIFDDQFSVERPDGSNFTLKIRSTKLEDSAMYFCASSGGTSGLIGYEQYFGPGTRLTVT.

This clone was recorded once. The chain has TRBV27 and TRBJ2-3; no clear D. The CDR3 is 15 amino acids. Germline loops: CDR1 MNHEY, CDR2 SMNVEV (reference sequence). V dropped 8 bases and J dropped 0 bases, with 15 bases sitting between them. DNA for the CDR3: TGTGCCAGCGGGGTCTCCGGGCATAGCACAGATACGCAGTATTTT. This codes for CASGVSGHSTDTQYF.

The CDR3 loop is CASSFVTSFVSSGNTIYF. The DNA for the CDR3 is TGTGCCAGCAGCTTCGTGACATCATTTGTGTCCTCTGGAAACACCATATATTTT. The chain recombines TRBV5-4 with TRBJ1-3; D not resolved. Per the germline V gene, CDR1 is SGHNT and CDR2 is YYREEE (reference sequence). The CDR3 loop spans 18 amino acids. Deletions cut 2 bases from V and 0 bases from J, with 18 bases between. Full variable domain (remainder filled in from reference TRBV5-4 and TRBJ1-3): ETGVTQSPTHLIKTRGQQVTLRCSSQSGHNTVSWYQQALGQGPQFIFQYYREEENGRGNFPPRFSGLQFPNYSSELNVNALELDDSALYLCASSFVTSFVSSGNTIYFGEGSWLTVV.

The chain couples TRBV10-1 to TRBJ2-1; a weak D match, TRBD2 (5 bases). V lost 0 bases to trimming and J lost 9 bases, with 12 bases between them. Germline CDR1 is WNHNN and CDR2 is SYGVQD (reference sequence). The CDR3 has 14 residues. The DNA of the CDR3 is TGCGCCAGCAGTGAGTCACTAGGGAATCGTGAGCAGTTCTTC. Encoded protein: CASSESLGNREQFF.

The chain employs TRBV2 and TRBJ2-3; D could derive from TRBD1 or TRBD2 (5 bases each). The length of the CDR3 is 12 residues. Trimming cost V 5 bases and J 4 bases, with 7 bases left between them. The germline gives CDR1 SNHLY, CDR2 FYNNEI. The CDR3: CASSRGPDTQYF. CDR3 in DNA: TGTGCCAGCAGTCGGGGCCCAGATACGCAGTATTTT.

This rearrangement joins TRBV27 to TRBJ2-5; no clear D gene. The germline V and J ends were trimmed by 8 bases and 1 base, with 5 bases remaining between them. The CDR3 contains 11 residues. Germline CDR1 and CDR2: MNHEY and SMNVEV (reference sequence). CDR3 in DNA: TGTGCCAGCGGGTCCCAAGAGACCCAGTACTTC. This sequence encodes CASGSQETQYF.

This sequence joins TRBV5-1 and TRBJ1-1, with 8 bases fitting TRBD1. Germline assignment: CDR1 SGHRS and CDR2 YFSETQ. This CDR3 is built from 15 residues. Trimming at V came to 6 bases and at J to 4 bases, leaving 11 bases not matched to a gene. The CDR3 protein is CASKTIGTGGTEAFF. CDR3 coding DNA: TGCGCCAGCAAAACTATCGGAACAGGGGGCACTGAAGCTTTCTTT.

The chain's CDR3 is CASSPTVRGRTYEQYF. The CDR3 DNA sequence: TGTGCCAGCTCACCAACTGTCCGGGGGCGTACCTACGAGCAGTACTTC. V usage is TRBV18 and J usage is TRBJ2-7; D tentatively fits TRBD1 or TRBD2 (6 bases each). From germline, CDR1 is KGHSH and CDR2 LQKENI. The CDR3 consists of 16 residues. V gave up 2 bases and J gave up 2 bases, with 16 bases separating them.

The chain recombines TRBV7-9 with TRBJ1-5; no firm D call. Trimming removed 0 bases from V and 9 bases from J, with 18 bases in between. Germline V lookup: CDR1 SEHNR, CDR2 FQNEAQ (reference sequence). There are 16 residues in the CDR3. CDR3 bases: TGTGCCAGCAGCTTAGCGGACGAAAGTAGATGGGTGCCCCAGCATTTT. Translating gives CASSLADESRWVPQHF.

The V and J genes are TRBV11-2 and TRBJ2-2, with 10 positions matching TRBD2. CDR1 and CDR2 (germline): SGHAT, FQNNGV. The V segment lost 3 bases and the J segment 3 bases; nucleotides outside the gene matches: 7. The CDR3 has 17 residues. CDR3 nucleotide sequence: TGTGCCAGCAGCTTGTTGGGGCTAGCGGGAGACACCGGGGAGCTGTTTTTT. It encodes CASSLLGLAGDTGELFF.

The V gene is TRBV7-2, the J gene TRBJ1-3; no clear D gene. This CDR3 comprises 17 residues. Germline-derived CDR1 and CDR2 are SGHTA and FQGNSA. V gave up 2 bases and J gave up 0 bases, with 14 bases separating them. The DNA for the CDR3 is TGTGCCAGCAGCTTACAGAACAGTTTCTTCTCTGGAAACACCATATATTTT. This sequence encodes CASSLQNSFFSGNTIYF.

The chain recombines TRBV7-3 with TRBJ1-2; D ambiguous. Germline CDR1 SGHTA, CDR2 FQGTGA. V was trimmed by 1 base and J by 6 bases, leaving 12 bases between them. This CDR3 has 14 residues. The chain's CDR3 is CASSLNGQLHGYTF. In DNA, the CDR3 is TGTGCCAGCAGCTTAAATGGGCAGCTCCATGGCTACACCTTC.